This TCR beta chain was documented in a study of radiotherapy plus CTLA-4 blockade in lung cancer. Broader study findings: In blood, after radiotherapy plus ipilimumab, tumor-derived TCR clones expanded. Dynamics of early blood T cell clones, together with interferon-beta, were reportedly the best predictors of response.

In chemo-refractory metastatic non-small-cell lung cancer, patients got ipilimumab CTLA-4 blockade together with focal radiation. In germline, CDR1 is MNHNY, CDR2 SVGAGI (reference sequence). There are 14 residues in the CDR3. Trimming shortened V by 6 bases and J by 3 bases, and 12 bases separated the two germline ends. As concerns this clone: Its target is unknown.

Data came from immunoSEQ multiplex PCR; TCRdb stores just in-frame clones and leaves some out. The sample lists roughly 32,000 clones; 80% to 90% were seen once. This receptor was identified in a human donor with non-small cell lung cancer that progressed on radiotherapy plus ipilimumab. The sample was peripheral blood, taken from a patient treated with radiotherapy plus ipilimumab. V gene TRBV6-6 combines with J gene TRBJ1-5; D ambiguous. The CDR3 coding sequence is TGTGCCAGCAGAAATGACGGACTCAATCAGCCCCAGCATTTT. Protein sequence: CASRNDGLNQPQHF.